This T cell receptor (beta chain) was sequenced during a study of siplizumab effects on memory and regulatory T cells. Repertoires were generated with immunoSEQ multiplex PCR, while TCRdb's copy carries only in-frame clones and drops some. The table includes about 94,000 clones, about 94% detected once. CDR3 size: 15 residues. Trimming removed 1 base at V and 0 bases at J, with 7 bases between. Per the germline V gene, CDR1 is SEHNR and CDR2 is FQNEAQ (reference sequence). Material for sequencing was non-Treg CD4+ T cells sorted from blood. This chain uses TRBV7-9 with TRBJ1-3; D is ambiguous. The receptor's source is a human donor in good health. The CDR3 spells CASSLDPSSGNTIYF. The CDR3 region has the DNA TGTGCCAGCAGCTTAGACCCGAGCTCTGGAAACACCATATATTTT.